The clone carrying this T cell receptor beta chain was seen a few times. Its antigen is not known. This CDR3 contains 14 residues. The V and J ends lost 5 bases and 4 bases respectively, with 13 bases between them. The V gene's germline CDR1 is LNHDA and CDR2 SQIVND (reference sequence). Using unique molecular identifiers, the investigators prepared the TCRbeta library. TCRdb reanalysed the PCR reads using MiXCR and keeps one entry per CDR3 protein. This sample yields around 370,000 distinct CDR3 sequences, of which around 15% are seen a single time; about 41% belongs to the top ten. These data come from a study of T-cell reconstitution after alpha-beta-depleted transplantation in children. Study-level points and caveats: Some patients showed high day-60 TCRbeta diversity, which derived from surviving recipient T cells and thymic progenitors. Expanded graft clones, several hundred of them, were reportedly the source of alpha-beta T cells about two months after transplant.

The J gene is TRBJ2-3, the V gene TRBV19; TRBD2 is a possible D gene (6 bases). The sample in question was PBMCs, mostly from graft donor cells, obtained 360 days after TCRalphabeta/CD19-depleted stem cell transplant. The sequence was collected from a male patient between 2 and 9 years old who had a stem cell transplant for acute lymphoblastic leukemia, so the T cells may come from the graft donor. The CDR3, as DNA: TGTGCCAGTAGTGGAGGGACGCGCGCAGATACGCAGTATTTT. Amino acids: CASSGGTRADTQYF.